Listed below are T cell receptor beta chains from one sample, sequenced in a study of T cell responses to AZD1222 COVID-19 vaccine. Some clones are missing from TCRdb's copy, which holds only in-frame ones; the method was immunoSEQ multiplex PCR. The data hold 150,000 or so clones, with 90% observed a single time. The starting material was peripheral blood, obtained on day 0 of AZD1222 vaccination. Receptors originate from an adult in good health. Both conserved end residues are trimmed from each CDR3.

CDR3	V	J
ASSRTAGQETQY	TRBV5-6	TRBJ2-5
ASSSGGWNTGELF	TRBV5-1	TRBJ2-2
ASSQGQVVRAF	TRBV3-1/TRBV3-2	TRBJ1-1
ASSPRRGRGSGYGYT	TRBV18	TRBJ1-2
ASSLKGSTQPQH	TRBV5-6	TRBJ1-5
ASSSFSYEQY	TRBV27	TRBJ2-7
ASSLYRRQETQY	TRBV7-2	TRBJ2-5
ASRPTSGGGLGTQY	TRBV28	TRBJ2-5
ASSSTGGSNSPLH	TRBV7-9	TRBJ1-6
ASSVGGGAYEQY	TRBV9	TRBJ2-7
ASMPDRAGETQY	TRBV2	TRBJ2-5
AAGRGTPTGELF	TRBV6-5	TRBJ2-2
ASGRQGASGNTIY	TRBV19	TRBJ1-3
ASSLLQGGRAEAF	TRBV7-2	TRBJ1-1
ASSPLGNTIY	TRBV12-3/TRBV12-4	TRBJ1-3
ASSPLRSYNSPLH	TRBV6-5	TRBJ1-6
ASSFEQANSYNSPLH	TRBV7-9	TRBJ1-6
AWSVQGGRTYGYT	TRBV30	TRBJ1-2
ASRVGLAGTDTQY	TRBV5-1	TRBJ2-3
ASSFQETQY	TRBV5-1	TRBJ2-5